These T cell receptor beta chains were read from a single sample in a study of blood T cell repertoires in COVID-19. TCRdb's table, derived via immunoSEQ multiplex PCR, lists solely in-frame clones and lacks some. The sample carries approximately 210,000 clones, 80% to 90% recorded once. Sequenced input: peripheral blood. These receptors were obtained from a woman aged 35 to 49 with active or convalescent COVID-19. Each CDR3 is given with its conserved first and last residue. The D gene is left open where the match is weak. The size of a clone is reported for some rows only, either as once, few or many, or as a class for expanded clones.

CDR3 length: 16; D gene: NA; J gene: TRBJ2-3; V gene: TRBV5-6; clone size: NA; CDR3 DNA: TGTGCCAGCAGCTTGGCGGTCAGGGGGGCAACAGATACGCAGTATTTT; CDR3 protein: CASSLAVRGATDTQYF
CDR3 length: 13; D gene: TRBD2; J gene: TRBJ2-7; V gene: TRBV5-6; clone size: NA; CDR3 DNA: TGTGCCAGCAGAGGGCCGGGGGGGCGAGAGCAGTACTTC; CDR3 protein: CASRGPGGREQYF
CDR3 length: 13; D gene: NA; J gene: TRBJ2-7; V gene: TRBV6-6; clone size: NA; CDR3 DNA: TGTGCCAGCAGTTACGCGACAGGAACCGAGCAGTACTTC; CDR3 protein: CASSYATGTEQYF
CDR3 length: 13; D gene: NA; J gene: TRBJ2-7; V gene: TRBV6-5; clone size: NA; CDR3 DNA: TGTGCCAGCAGTTACCGGGGAGACCACGAGCAGTACTTC; CDR3 protein: CASSYRGDHEQYF
CDR3 length: 13; D gene: TRBD1; J gene: TRBJ1-2; V gene: TRBV5-1; clone size: NA; CDR3 DNA: TGCGCCAGCCATTCAGGGGGAGGCGATGGCTACACCTTC; CDR3 protein: CASHSGGGDGYTF
CDR3 length: 12; D gene: NA; J gene: TRBJ2-7; V gene: TRBV25-1; clone size: NA; CDR3 DNA: TGTGCCATACAGGGTCGTTACTACGAGCAGTACTTC; CDR3 protein: CAIQGRYYEQYF
CDR3 length: 14; D gene: TRBD1; J gene: TRBJ2-1; V gene: TRBV6-5; clone size: NA; CDR3 DNA: TGTGCCAGCAGGATGACAGGGGAATACAATGAGCAGTTCTTC; CDR3 protein: CASRMTGEYNEQFF
CDR3 length: 15; D gene: NA; J gene: TRBJ1-5; V gene: TRBV30; clone size: few; CDR3 DNA: TGTGCCTGGAGTGGAAAAACAGTTAGCAATCAGCCCCAGCATTTT; CDR3 protein: CAWSGKTVSNQPQHF
CDR3 length: 15; D gene: TRBD1; J gene: TRBJ2-7; V gene: TRBV27; clone size: NA; CDR3 DNA: TGTGCCAGCAGTTTATTACAGGGGCCCTCCTACGAGCAGTACTTC; CDR3 protein: CASSLLQGPSYEQYF
CDR3 length: 13; D gene: NA; J gene: TRBJ2-1; V gene: TRBV11-3; clone size: once; CDR3 DNA: TGTGCCAGCAGCTTCGGCACTAATAATGAGCAGTTCTTC; CDR3 protein: CASSFGTNNEQFF
CDR3 length: 11; D gene: TRBD1; J gene: TRBJ2-1; V gene: TRBV24-1; clone size: NA; CDR3 DNA: TGTGCCACCCAAGATACAGGGGGCGTAGTCTTC; CDR3 protein: CATQDTGGVVF
CDR3 length: 15; D gene: TRBD2; J gene: TRBJ2-5; V gene: TRBV11-1; clone size: NA; CDR3 DNA: TGTGCCAGCAGCACAATAGCGGGGGGCCAAGAGACCCAGTACTTC; CDR3 protein: CASSTIAGGQETQYF
CDR3 length: 15; D gene: NA; J gene: TRBJ2-3; V gene: TRBV7-3; clone size: NA; CDR3 DNA: TGTGCCAGCAGTTTCTCAATGGGGGGTTCAGATACGCAGTATTTT; CDR3 protein: CASSFSMGGSDTQYF
CDR3 length: 14; D gene: NA; J gene: TRBJ2-1; V gene: TRBV27; clone size: NA; CDR3 DNA: TGTGCCAGCAGTTTATGGGAGGACCACAATGAGCAGTTCTTC; CDR3 protein: CASSLWEDHNEQFF
CDR3 length: 13; D gene: NA; J gene: TRBJ2-7; V gene: TRBV2; clone size: NA; CDR3 DNA: TGTGCCAGCATGTCTAAGAAGACCTACGAGCAGTACTTC; CDR3 protein: CASMSKKTYEQYF
CDR3 length: 15; D gene: NA; J gene: TRBJ2-2; V gene: TRBV7-6; clone size: NA; CDR3 DNA: TGTGCCAGCAGCGTATCACACGCGAACACCGGGGAGCTGTTTTTT; CDR3 protein: CASSVSHANTGELFF
CDR3 length: 14; D gene: TRBD1; J gene: TRBJ1-6; V gene: TRBV20-1; clone size: NA; CDR3 DNA: TGCAGTGCTAGTCCCAGGGGGCTTAATTCACCCCTCCACTTT; CDR3 protein: CSASPRGLNSPLHF
CDR3 length: 16; D gene: NA; J gene: TRBJ2-7; V gene: TRBV11-3; clone size: few; CDR3 DNA: TGTGCCAGCAGCTTAGCCCTTTTCGGGAGCTCCTACGAGCAGTACTTC; CDR3 protein: CASSLALFGSSYEQYF